The subject of this entry is one T cell receptor beta chain. Its matching antigen is unknown. Here immunoSEQ multiplex PCR was the method, and the copy in TCRdb shows in-frame clones only, minus some. Among under 1,900,000 clones listed, around 98.5% were seen once. Germline lookup yields CDR1 MGHRA and CDR2 YSYEKL. CDR3 length: 18 residues. With V trimmed by 6 bases and J by 3 bases, 16 bases remained unmatched. These data belong to a study of shared clonotypes between healthy human individuals. Overall study: Samples came from a couple of female and a few male donors aged 18 to 49. Broader study findings: Genetic and exposure-history diversity was limited by the small donor number.

The chain combines TRBV4-1 with TRBJ1-4; 7 nucleotides align to TRBD1. The clonotype was recovered from a man aged 30 to 39 in good health. Sequenced material: naive CD4+ T cells sorted from blood. The subset denotes: CD45RA+ positively selected. The CDR3 region is CASSSRDSAAISNEKLFF. CDR3 in DNA: TGCGCCAGCAGTTCACGGGACAGTGCAGCCATATCTAATGAAAAACTGTTTTTT.